Shown below are 7 T cell receptor beta chains from a single sample sequenced in a study of PD-L1 blockade in urothelial cancer. Clones were read by immunoSEQ multiplex PCR, and TCRdb kept only the in-frame ones, dropping some. This table holds 85,000 to 130,000 clones, around 93% found once. The specimen comprised PBMCs, sampled around atezolizumab (anti-PD-L1) treatment. The receptors were gathered from a woman aged 80 or over with urothelial cancer.

CDR3 in DNA: TGTGCCAGTAGTGCAGGACAGGGCAATCAGCCCCAGCATTTT. Amino acid sequence: CASSAGQGNQPQHF. The chain joins TRBV19 to TRBJ1-5; the match to TRBD1 covers 7 bases. The CDR3 is 14 residues long. J was trimmed by 2 bases and V by 5 bases; bases with no gene match: 3. The germline CDR1 and CDR2 sequences are LNHDA and SQIVND (reference sequence).

J is TRBJ2-7 and V is TRBV5-1; 12 bases line up with TRBD1. CDR1 is SGHRS and CDR2 is YFSETQ in the germline V gene. Trimming cost V 1 base and J 4 bases; bases outside gene matches: 6. The CDR3 contains 16 residues. CDR3 loop: CASSLSPGQGAYEQYF. CDR3 coding DNA: TGCGCCAGCAGCTTGTCCCCGGGACAGGGGGCTTACGAGCAGTACTTC.

This clone appeared a single time. V gene TRBV15 combines with J gene TRBJ2-1; 7 nucleotides align to TRBD1. V trimming: 0 bases; J trimming: 3 bases; junction bases outside the gene matches: 2. Germline-derived CDR1 and CDR2 are LNHNV and YYDKDF (reference sequence). The CDR3 is 15 amino acids. CDR3 DNA: TGTGCCACCAGCAGAGAGAGGGGGCTCTACAATGAGCAGTTCTTC. Protein product: CATSRERGLYNEQFF.

The chain couples TRBV19 to TRBJ2-7; TRBD1 matches at 7 bases. The CDR3 spans 15 residues. Germline V gene sequence: CDR1 LNHDA, CDR2 SQIVND (reference sequence). V was pared by 3 bases and J by 5 bases, with 10 bases of the junction left unmatched. This CDR3 reads CASSIGVTGVDEQYF. The CDR3, as DNA: TGTGCCAGTAGTATCGGGGTAACAGGGGTGGACGAGCAGTACTTC.

The chain links TRBV6-5 to TRBJ2-7; D remains ambiguous. This CDR3 has 14 residues. CDR1 is MNHEY and CDR2 is SVGAGI in the germline V gene. Trimming shortened V by 2 bases and J by 0 bases, and 8 bases separated the two germline ends. The CDR3 DNA sequence: TGTGCCAGCAGTTACGGAGCGAGCTCCTACGAGCAGTACTTC. Amino acids: CASSYGASSYEQYF.

The chain uses TRBV6-1 and TRBJ2-7, with D maybe TRBD1 (7 bases). Germline CDR1 is MNHNS and CDR2 is SASEGT. This CDR3 contains 14 residues. Trimming stripped 3 bases from V and 3 bases from J, with 12 bases between. CDR3 DNA sequence: TGTGCCAGCAGTGAGACAGGGAGGCACTACGAGCAGTACTTC. Translating gives CASSETGRHYEQYF.

The J gene is TRBJ1-3, the V gene TRBV6-1; the D is unclear. The CDR3 spans 14 residues. The germline V gene has CDR1 MNHNS and CDR2 SASEGT. V lost 4 bases and J 0 bases, leaving 7 bases between the germline ends. This CDR3 reads CASSGRPSGNTIYF. DNA of the CDR3: TGTGCCAGCAGTGGCAGGCCCTCTGGAAACACCATATATTTT.